The source of this T cell receptor beta chain is a study of control samples from healthy donors and cancer patients. Assay: immunoSEQ multiplex PCR; the TCRdb copy retains only in-frame clones and omits some. The sample has about 140,000 clones; about 90% are singletons. A single count supports this clone. The V gene end was trimmed by 0 bases and the J gene end by 9 bases; junction bases not matched to a gene: 4. The CDR3 contains 14 residues. Germline CDR1 reads LGHNT; CDR2 reads FRNRAP. This sequence was found in a man aged 18 to 35 in good health. Sample: blood. The chain has TRBV12-5 and TRBJ1-3, with TRBD1 identical over 8 bases. Written as DNA, the CDR3 is TGTGCTAGTGGTTTGGTCAGAACAGGGGGCACCATATATTTT. Amino acid sequence: CASGLVRTGGTIYF.